The present TCR beta chain was sequenced within a study of PD-1 blockade in classical Hodgkin lymphoma. Overall study findings and caveats: Anyone who began nivolumab under 1 year after ASCT was excluded. The drivers behind the repertoire differences, possibly disease activity or prior therapy, remain undefined. The study found complete responders had baseline diversity similar to newly diagnosed patients.

A word on this clone: Its antigen is still unknown.

Time point given: cycle 4 day 1 (C4D1), after six to seven weeks of nivolumab. Relapses following autologous stem cell transplantation were seen in all patients, with brentuximab vedotin exposure varying. Classification of best responses gave complete response, partial response or progressive disease. Sequencing used immunoSEQ multiplex PCR; TCRdb keeps in-frame clones, though not all of them. The data contain tens of thousands of clones, about 89% of them singletons. V was clipped by 2 bases and J by 8 bases, with 12 bases between them. Germline CDR1 and CDR2: MNHEY and SMNVEV (reference sequence). This CDR3 region has 13 residues.

The sequencing here drew on peripheral blood mononuclear cells (PBMCs), taken before the fourth cycle of nivolumab. The J gene is TRBJ1-2, the V gene TRBV27; D remains ambiguous. The receptor's source is a human donor with classical Hodgkin lymphoma. CDR3 sequence: CASSLMPAYGYTF. CDR3 nucleotide sequence: TGTGCCAGCAGTTTAATGCCTGCTTACGGCTACACCTTC.